These 30 T cell receptor beta chains were all obtained from the same sample, sequenced in a study of regulatory T cells in long-lasting Graves disease. This sample's time point: newly diagnosed GD, antithyroid drugs for less than 3 months. From PBMCs, RNA was extracted and then used to make the TCR library. Investigators prepared the TCR beta libraries by applying iRepertoire HTBI primers and Arm-PCR of CDR3 regions. TCRdb re-called the multiplex PCR reads through MiXCR, storing one row per CDR3 protein. This sample has 450,000 to 600,000 distinct CDR3 sequences, with roughly 13% found just once. Separately, the same data were catalogued under a study of T cells in Graves' hyperthyroidism and ophthalmopathy.

The source was peripheral blood mononuclear cells (PBMCs), collected at new diagnosis, from a patient treated with antithyroid drugs. Source of these receptors: a man aged 25-45 years with Graves disease.

This clonotype has a count of ten or more. The chain uses TRBV5-1 and TRBJ2-5, with TRBD1 matching over 10 bases. The CDR3 spans 16 residues. Germline V CDR1 and CDR2: SGHRS, YFSETQ. Trimming removed 4 bases from V and 1 base from J; junction bases left unmatched: 7. The CDR3 region is CASSPGQGGIQETQYF. Here the CDR3 DNA reads TGCGCCAGCAGCCCCGGACAGGGGGGAATCCAAGAGACCCAGTACTTC. The full variable domain, in which reference TRBV5-1 and TRBJ2-5 provide the parts outside the CDR3, is KAGVTQTPRYLIKTRGQQVTLSCSPISGHRSVSWYQQTPGQGLQFLFEYFSETQRNKGNFPGRFSGRQFSNSRSEMNVSTLELGDSALYLCASSPGQGGIQETQYFGPGTRLLVL.

This clonotype was seen a few times. A much larger clone lies one base from this, so it may be a read error. The conserved final phenylalanine or tryptophan is absent from the CDR3, which likely points to a read error. V and J are TRBV29-1 and TRBJ2-5; 7 nucleotides line up with TRBD1. The CDR3 loop spans 13 amino acids. J was trimmed by 2 bases and V by 7 bases; bases with no gene match: 7. CDR1 SQVTM and CDR2 ANQGSEA come from the germline V gene. The CDR3 region has the DNA TGCAGCGCCGAGGGGGCGGGTCAAGAGACCCAGTACCTC. Protein product: CSAEGAGQETQYL.

This clonotype was counted many times. The genes are TRBV28 and TRBJ2-2; the D gene could be TRBD1 or TRBD2 (6 bases each). V gave up 2 bases and J gave up 6 bases, with 16 bases separating them. This CDR3 region has 16 residues. Germline values: CDR1 MDHEN, CDR2 SYDVKM. CDR3: CASSLDQLAGAGELFF. CDR3 nucleotide sequence: TGTGCCAGCAGTTTAGATCAACTAGCAGGGGCCGGGGAGCTGTTTTTT.

CDR3 loop: CASSTGTSGELFF. The DNA of the CDR3 is TGTGCCAGTAGTACCGGGACGTCCGGGGAGCTGTTTTTT. The genes are TRBV19 and TRBJ2-2, with D perhaps matching TRBD1 or TRBD2 (5 bases each). CDR1 LNHDA and CDR2 SQIVND come from the germline V gene (reference sequence). This CDR3 spans 13 amino acids. The germline V and J ends were trimmed by 4 bases and 6 bases, with 9 bases remaining between them.

This clonotype occurred many times. V usage is TRBV5-1 and J usage is TRBJ2-1, with D perhaps TRBD1 or TRBD2 (5 bases each). The CDR3 covers 13 residues. Germline CDR1 is SGHRS and CDR2 is YFSETQ. V lost 4 bases, J lost 8 bases, and 13 bases lay in between. CDR3 sequence (DNA): TGCGCCAGCAGCGGAATGGGGGTCCATGAGCAGTTCTTC. Protein: CASSGMGVHEQFF.

At least ten counts were recorded for this clonotype. The rearrangement joins TRBV11-2 to TRBJ2-7; 8 positions agree with TRBD1. Unmatched junction bases numbered 8, after V lost 5 bases and J lost 5 bases. This CDR3 region has 14 residues. CDR1 SGHAT and CDR2 FQNNGV come from the germline V gene. CDR3 amino acids: CASSPRDRLNEQYF. For the CDR3, the DNA is TGTGCCAGCAGCCCCCGGGACAGGCTTAACGAGCAGTACTTC.

This clonotype has at least ten counts. The chain links TRBV30 to TRBJ1-4; D might be TRBD1 (6 bases). Trimming cost V 4 bases and J 4 bases, with 7 bases left between them. Germline V gives CDR1 GTSNPN, CDR2 SVGIG (reference sequence). The CDR3 runs 12 residues. The CDR3 DNA follows: TGTGCCTGGAACAGGGTTAATGAAAAACTGTTTTTT. Protein sequence: CAWNRVNEKLFF. Complete variable domain (other parts from reference TRBV30 and TRBJ1-4): SQTIHQWPATLVQPVGSPLSLECTVEGTSNPNLYWYRQAAGRGLQLLFYSVGIGQISSEVPQNLSASRPQDRQFILSSKKLLLSDSGFYLCAWNRVNEKLFFGSGTQLSVL.

The chain joins TRBV6-2 or TRBV6-3 to TRBJ1-5, with TRBD1 matching 10 bases. V trimming: 5 bases; J trimming: 0 bases; junction bases outside the gene matches: 10. Per the germline V gene, CDR1 is MNHEY and CDR2 is SVGEGT. The CDR3 contains 18 residues. The CDR3 DNA is TGTGCCAGCAGTCGACAGGGGGCAGGTGGAGGTAGCAATCAGCCCCAGCATTTT. Protein: CASSRQGAGGGSNQPQHF.

This clonotype was found many times. The chain is built from TRBV24-1 and TRBJ2-3, with 10 nucleotides matching TRBD1. CDR1 is KGHDR and CDR2 is SFDVKD in the germline V gene. V lost 3 bases to trimming and J lost 3 bases; unmatched junction nucleotides: 5. There are 16 residues in the CDR3. CDR3 in amino acids: CATSDRTGGRTDTQYF. The CDR3 bases are TGTGCCACCAGTGATCGGACAGGGGGTCGTACAGATACGCAGTATTTT.

The V gene is TRBV5-1, the J gene TRBJ1-3; 8 bases match TRBD1. Trimming cost V 2 bases and J 3 bases; bases outside gene matches: 10. The CDR3 contains 17 residues. The germline gives CDR1 SGHRS, CDR2 YFSETQ. CDR3 in DNA: TGCGCCAGCAGCTTATCGGCGGACAGGGCTTTTGGAAACACCATATATTTT. Translated: CASSLSADRAFGNTIYF.

This clonotype was observed many times. The rearrangement uses TRBV24-1 and TRBJ2-7, with D uncertain. V lost 0 bases and J lost 3, with 17 bases in between. This CDR3 region has 17 residues. Germline V gene sequence: CDR1 KGHDR, CDR2 SFDVKD. The CDR3 bases are TGTGCCACCAGTGATTTGAGGCCAGGAAGCACCTACTACGAGCAGTACTTC. Translating it yields CATSDLRPGSTYYEQYF.

As DNA, the CDR3 is TGCGCCAGCAGCTTAGGGACAGGGTCGACCTATGGCTACACCTTC. Translating it yields CASSLGTGSTYGYTF. The chain carries TRBV5-1 and TRBJ1-2; 9 nucleotides align to TRBD1. Germline V gene sequence: CDR1 SGHRS, CDR2 YFSETQ. CDR3 length: 15 residues. V shed 2 bases, J shed 4 bases, and the junction held 6 bases outside the gene matches.

This clonotype was counted ten times or more. This chain links TRBV2 with TRBJ2-1; 8 bases agree with TRBD1. Germline trimming cut 7 bases from V and 10 bases from J; bases unmatched to any gene: 3. Germline-derived CDR1 and CDR2 are SNHLY and FYNNEI. The CDR3 runs to 11 residues. The CDR3 reads CASNDRGEQFF. CDR3 DNA sequence: TGTGCCAGCAACGACAGGGGAGAGCAGTTCTTC. Full variable domain (outside the CDR3, taken from reference TRBV2 and TRBJ2-1): EPEVTQTPSHQVTQMGQEVILRCVPISNHLYFYWYRQILGQKVEFLVSFYNNEISEKSEIFDDQFSVERPDGSNFTLKIRSTKLEDSAMYFCASNDRGEQFFGPGTRLTVL.

This clonotype was counted only a few times. The rearrangement links TRBV20-1 to TRBJ2-7; D is possibly TRBD2 (5 bases). Between the trimmed V and J ends, which lost 6 bases and 3 bases, there was a span of 15 bases. Per the germline V gene, CDR1 is DFQATT and CDR2 is SNEGSKA (reference sequence). The CDR3 contains 13 residues. DNA of the CDR3: TGCAGTGCCTTAACGGGATTCGACTACGAGCAGTACTTC. It translates to CSALTGFDYEQYF.

The rearrangement links TRBV3-1 to TRBJ1-4, with D possibly TRBD1 on 6 matching bases. The V end lost 1 base, the J end lost 10 bases, and 13 bases lay between the germline ends. Germline loops: CDR1 LGHDT, CDR2 YNNKEL (reference sequence). The CDR3 loop spans 14 amino acids. The DNA of the CDR3 is TGTGCCAGCAGCCAAGGTATCCAGGGGAGAAAACTGTTTTTT. This translates into CASSQGIQGRKLFF.

A few counts support this clonotype. This rearrangement joins TRBV11-2 to TRBJ1-3, with D perhaps TRBD1 (5 bases). The CDR3 covers 15 residues. Germline CDR1 and CDR2: SGHAT and FQNNGV. V lost 5 bases and J lost 4, with 15 bases in between. The CDR3 protein is CASSPQGVGGNTIYF. CDR3 DNA: TGTGCCAGCAGCCCGCAGGGTGTCGGCGGAAACACCATATATTTT.

This clonotype was counted between two and nine times. The rearrangement uses TRBV20-1 and TRBJ2-1; 8 bases map to TRBD2. This CDR3 region has 14 residues. In germline, CDR1 is DFQATT, CDR2 SNEGSKA (reference sequence). The J segment lost 5 bases and the V segment lost 6 bases, leaving 9 bases of the junction unmatched. Here the CDR3 reads CSAPPREGHNEQFF. CDR3 in DNA: TGCAGTGCCCCCCCCCGGGAGGGTCACAATGAGCAGTTCTTC.

This clonotype was seen only a few times. J is TRBJ1-1 and V is TRBV3-1; D is unresolved. Germline assignment: CDR1 LGHDT and CDR2 YNNKEL (reference sequence). V lost 2 bases to trimming and J lost 11 bases, with 12 bases between them. The CDR3 covers 12 residues. The CDR3 DNA reads as TGTGCCAGCAGCCAACAAGGGAGGGCGGCTTTCTTT. This translates into CASSQQGRAAFF.

The chain recombines TRBV20-1 with TRBJ2-5, with a possible D match to TRBD2 (5 bases). V was pared by 1 base and J by 5 bases, with 11 bases between. CDR3 length: 13 residues. Germline CDR1 reads DFQATT; CDR2 reads SNEGSKA (reference sequence). DNA of the CDR3: TGCAGTGCTAGAGTCCCGGGATGGGAGACCCAGTACTTC. It translates to CSARVPGWETQYF.

This clonotype has just a few counts. The gene calls are TRBV13 and TRBJ1-4; no firm D call. Germline CDR1 reads PRHDT; CDR2 reads FYEKMQ (reference sequence). CDR3 size: 14 residues. The V gene lost 3 bases and the J gene lost 4 bases, with 9 bases spanning the gap. This CDR3 is CASSFSGLNEKLFF. The CDR3 nucleotides are TGTGCCAGCAGCTTTTCAGGTCTTAATGAAAAACTGTTTTTT.

This clonotype occurred a few times. This sequence joins TRBV7-3 and TRBJ2-3; 7 positions agree with TRBD2. Germline CDR1 and CDR2: SGHTA and FQGTGA. The CDR3 totals 17 residues. The V segment lost 0 bases and the J segment 1 base; nucleotides outside the gene matches: 7. CDR3 sequence reads: CASSLTQGGRGTDTQYF. The CDR3 coding sequence is TGTGCCAGCAGCTTAACCCAAGGAGGGAGGGGCACAGATACGCAGTATTTT.

This clonotype was observed at least ten times. V gene TRBV29-1 combines with J gene TRBJ1-2, with D possibly matching TRBD1 (5 bases). The CDR3 has 12 residues. Germline-derived CDR1 and CDR2 are SQVTM and ANQGSEA. The CDR3 DNA sequence: TGCAGTACTCGCAGGGAATCTCATGGCTACACCTTC. Amino acid sequence: CSTRRESHGYTF.

This clonotype was seen ten or more times. This chain connects TRBV5-1 to TRBJ2-2; D not certain. V lost 0 bases, J lost 6 bases, and 9 bases lay in between. The CDR3 has 14 amino acids. Germline V CDR1 and CDR2: SGHRS, YFSETQ. The CDR3 spells CASSLDGVSGELFF. The CDR3 DNA reads as TGCGCCAGCAGCTTGGATGGGGTGTCCGGGGAGCTGTTTTTT.

The chain couples TRBV12-3 or TRBV12-4 to TRBJ2-3; TRBD2 agrees at 10 bases. This CDR3 spans 15 amino acids. V trimming: 6 bases; J trimming: 4 bases; junction bases outside the gene matches: 7. CDR3 residues: CASSSSGSLPDTQYF. The CDR3 DNA reads TGTGCCAGCAGCTCTAGCGGGAGCCTGCCAGATACGCAGTATTTT.

This clonotype came up many times. The chain employs TRBV12-3 or TRBV12-4 and TRBJ2-1; 13 bases line up with TRBD2. This CDR3 has 19 residues. The J segment lost 6 bases and the V segment lost 4 bases, leaving 15 bases of the junction unmatched. DNA of the CDR3: TGTGCCAGCAGTTCTGGACTAGCGGGAGTGGAGGAGGATAGCAATGAGCAGTTCTTC. Its translation: CASSSGLAGVEEDSNEQFF.

At least ten counts were recorded for this clonotype. The rearrangement uses TRBV7-8 and TRBJ1-1; weak D call: TRBD1 (5 bases). The length of the CDR3 is 16 residues. Germline CDR1 and CDR2: SGHVS and FQNEAQ. V lost 1 base, J lost 3 bases, and 15 bases lay in between. In DNA, the CDR3 is TGTGCCAGCAGCTTAGACCGGGGGAGAGGGGACACTGAAGCTTTCTTT. This gives the protein CASSLDRGRGDTEAFF.

This clonotype was detected a few times. The chain combines TRBV5-8 with TRBJ1-5; TRBD1 is a possible D gene (5 bases). CDR1 and CDR2 from the germline V gene are SGHTS and YDEGEE. V dropped 7 bases and J dropped 4 bases, with 9 bases sitting between them. The CDR3 covers 12 residues. CDR3 nucleotide sequence: TGTGCCAGCCGCTGGGGGAATCAGCCCCAGCATTTT. Protein sequence: CASRWGNQPQHF.

This clonotype was counted many times. V is TRBV14 and J is TRBJ2-5; 9 positions agree with TRBD2. The germline V gene has CDR1 SGHDN and CDR2 FVKESK. J lost 2 bases, V lost 3 bases, and 4 bases had no gene match. CDR3 length equals 15 residues. The CDR3 DNA follows: TGTGCCAGCAGCCAGGGACTAGCTCAGCAAGAGACCCAGTACTTC. It codes for CASSQGLAQQETQYF.

This clonotype was observed at least ten times. This rearrangement joins TRBV5-1 to TRBJ1-1; TRBD1 aligns across 9 bases. The V gene's germline CDR1 is SGHRS and CDR2 YFSETQ. The V and J ends lost 5 bases and 4 bases, in that order; junction bases with no gene match: 12. The CDR3 totals 16 residues. The CDR3 sequence is CASRPAHRGLGTEAFF. In DNA, the CDR3 is TGCGCCAGCAGGCCTGCCCACAGGGGGCTGGGCACTGAAGCTTTCTTT. Supplemented by reference TRBV5-1 and TRBJ1-1, the full variable domain reads KAGVTQTPRYLIKTRGQQVTLSCSPISGHRSVSWYQQTPGQGLQFLFEYFSETQRNKGNFPGRFSGRQFSNSRSEMNVSTLELGDSALYLCASRPAHRGLGTEAFFGQGTRLTVV.

Ten or more counts support this clonotype. The V and J genes are TRBV7-2 and TRBJ1-2, with D hard to call. There are 15 residues in the CDR3. CDR1 is SGHTA, CDR2 FQGNSA, per germline. V lost 0 bases to trimming and J lost 5 bases, with 13 bases between them. CDR3 residues: CASSLAGRERYGYTF. CDR3 nucleotides: TGTGCCAGCAGCTTAGCGGGCAGAGAACGATATGGCTACACCTTC.